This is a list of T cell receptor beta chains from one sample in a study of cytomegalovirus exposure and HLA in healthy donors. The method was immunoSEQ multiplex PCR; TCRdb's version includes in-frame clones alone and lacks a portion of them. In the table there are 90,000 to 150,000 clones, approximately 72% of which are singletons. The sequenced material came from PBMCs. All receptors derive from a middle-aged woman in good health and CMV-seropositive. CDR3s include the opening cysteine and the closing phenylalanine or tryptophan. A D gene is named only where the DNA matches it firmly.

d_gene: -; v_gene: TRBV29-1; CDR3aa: CSVEGQGTTEAFF
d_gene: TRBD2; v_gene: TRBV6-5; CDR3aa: CASSYSIVAGAATQYF
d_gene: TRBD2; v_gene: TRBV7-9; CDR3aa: CASSSSGGASDTQYF
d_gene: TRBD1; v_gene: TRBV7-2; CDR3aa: CASSPRQGSVAGELFF
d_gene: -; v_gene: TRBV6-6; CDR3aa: CASSYLTEANYGYTF
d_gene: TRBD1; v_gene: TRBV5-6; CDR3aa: CASSPLGQGAVDTQYF
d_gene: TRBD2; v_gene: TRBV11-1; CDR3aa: CASSLFGTSGGAIVEQYF
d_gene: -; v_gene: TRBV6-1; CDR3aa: CASSNEEGYTF
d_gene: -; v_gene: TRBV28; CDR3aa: CASSPGTRHDSPLHF
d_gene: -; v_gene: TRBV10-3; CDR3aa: CAISAQQGFYTF
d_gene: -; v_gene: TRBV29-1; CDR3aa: CSPEFVLSYNEQFF
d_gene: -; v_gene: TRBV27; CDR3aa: CASSYRVGEKLFF
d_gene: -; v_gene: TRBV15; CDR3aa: CATSRDTGYNYGYTF
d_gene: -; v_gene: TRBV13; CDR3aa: CASSLGARNTEAFF
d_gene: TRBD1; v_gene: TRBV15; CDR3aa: CATSREGNRGDEQYF
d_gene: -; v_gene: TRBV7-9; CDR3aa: CASSLNRAGNTIYF
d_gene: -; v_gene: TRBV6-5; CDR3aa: CASRKGAETYEQYF
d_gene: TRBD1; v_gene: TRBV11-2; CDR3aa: CASSHRMGQGQEKLFF
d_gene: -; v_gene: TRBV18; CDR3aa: CASSPTGRDTQYF
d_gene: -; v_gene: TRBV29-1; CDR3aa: CSASRGGANTEAFF
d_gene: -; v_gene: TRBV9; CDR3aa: CASSARGNLITEAFF
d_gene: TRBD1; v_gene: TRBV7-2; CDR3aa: CASSFDRGLYGYTF
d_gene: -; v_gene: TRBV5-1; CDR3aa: CASSLSADYNEQFF
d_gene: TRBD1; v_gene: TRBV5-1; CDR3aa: CASSSGQGFYEQYF
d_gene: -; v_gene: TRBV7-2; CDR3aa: CASSLEENYGYTF
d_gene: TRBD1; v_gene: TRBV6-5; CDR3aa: CASSYSGQGEAFF
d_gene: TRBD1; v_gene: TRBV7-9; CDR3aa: CASSLWDRGEKLFF
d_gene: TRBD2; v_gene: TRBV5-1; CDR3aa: CASSDGTRGGEQFF
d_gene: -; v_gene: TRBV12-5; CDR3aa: CASGLLNTGHTEAFF
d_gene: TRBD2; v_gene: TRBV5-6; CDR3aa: CASSPRGGETQYF
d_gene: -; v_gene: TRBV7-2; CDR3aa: CASSLSSEPTEQYF
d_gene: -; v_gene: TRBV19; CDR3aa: CASSPGDTEAFF
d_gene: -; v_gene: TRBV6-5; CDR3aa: CASSYREYYEQYF
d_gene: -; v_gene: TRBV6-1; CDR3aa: CASSPGPMNTEAFF
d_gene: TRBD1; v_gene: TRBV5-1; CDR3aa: CASSFGTGGETQYF
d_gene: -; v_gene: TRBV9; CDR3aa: CASSVSTGNYGYTF
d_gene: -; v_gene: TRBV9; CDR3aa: CASSVAPNSYEQYF
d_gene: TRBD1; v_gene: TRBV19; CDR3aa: CAIKDRQGTFF
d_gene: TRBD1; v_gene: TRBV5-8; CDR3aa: CASSLWQGVNSPLHF
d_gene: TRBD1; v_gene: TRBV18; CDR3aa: CASSPTGGGRTEAFF
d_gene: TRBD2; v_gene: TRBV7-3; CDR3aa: CASSLSGSRETQYF
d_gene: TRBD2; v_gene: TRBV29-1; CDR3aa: CSVDKLAGERAEQFF
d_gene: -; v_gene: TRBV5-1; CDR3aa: CASSLVGQGWGSAEAFF
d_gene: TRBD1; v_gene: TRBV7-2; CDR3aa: CASSSGTGTIGGNSPLHF
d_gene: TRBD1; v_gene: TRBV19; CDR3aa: CASSIGDRDAQPQHF
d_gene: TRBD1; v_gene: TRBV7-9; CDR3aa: CASSIGTGTPFDEKLFF
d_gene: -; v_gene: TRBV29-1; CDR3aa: CSVVLQGSNSPLHF
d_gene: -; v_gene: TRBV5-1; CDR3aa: CASSPNPDTYTEAFF
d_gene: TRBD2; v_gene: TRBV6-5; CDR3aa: CASAFGGGAPDTQYF
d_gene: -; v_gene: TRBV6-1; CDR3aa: CASSAGAGANVLTF
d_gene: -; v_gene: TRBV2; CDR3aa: CASKDRNSGNTIYF
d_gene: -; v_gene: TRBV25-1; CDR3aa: CASSDSRRDYTEAFF
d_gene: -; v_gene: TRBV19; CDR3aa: CASSRDSNQPQHF
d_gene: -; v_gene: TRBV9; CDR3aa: CASSVGRNTEAFF
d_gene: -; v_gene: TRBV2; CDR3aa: CASRSGGNEQFF
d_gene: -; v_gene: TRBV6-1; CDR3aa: CASMGGEVNYGYTF
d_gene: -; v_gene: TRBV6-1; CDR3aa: CASRGGAGRQPQHF